This TCR beta chain was sequenced for a study of CD8 T cells in Susac syndrome. Peripheral blood CD8+ and CD4+ T cells were profiled by TCR beta sequencing. Diagnostic criteria defined recently for definite or probable disease were met by the Susac syndrome patients. The germline V gene encodes CDR1 LGHDT and CDR2 YNNKEL (reference sequence). The CDR3 loop spans 13 amino acids. Trimming left V 1 base short and J 7 bases short, with 10 bases between. Random hexamers primed reverse transcription of about 0.5 to 1 ug RNA. TCR beta CDR3 was amplified by immunoSEQ multiplex PCR. This amplification extended across 54 Vbeta and 13 Jbeta segments. MiXCR was run by TCRdb on the immunoSEQ multiplex PCR reads, yielding one entry per CDR3 protein. The repertoire holds roughly 110,000 distinct CDR3 sequences, with approximately 93% as singletons.

The chain combines TRBV3-1 with TRBJ1-2; possibly TRBD1 for D (6 bases). Sequencing was carried out using CD8+ T cells from PBMCs. The TCR originated in a human donor with Susac syndrome. The CDR3 nucleotides read TGTGCCAGCAGCCAAGCGGGGGCGCCTGGCTACACCTTC. Translated: CASSQAGAPGYTF. The full variable domain, completed using reference TRBV3-1 and TRBJ1-2, is DTAVSQTPKYLVTQMGNDKSIKCEQNLGHDTMYWYKQDSKKFLKIMFSYNNKELIINETVPNRFSPKSPDKAHLNLHINSLELGDSAVYFCASSQAGAPGYTFGSGTRLTVV.